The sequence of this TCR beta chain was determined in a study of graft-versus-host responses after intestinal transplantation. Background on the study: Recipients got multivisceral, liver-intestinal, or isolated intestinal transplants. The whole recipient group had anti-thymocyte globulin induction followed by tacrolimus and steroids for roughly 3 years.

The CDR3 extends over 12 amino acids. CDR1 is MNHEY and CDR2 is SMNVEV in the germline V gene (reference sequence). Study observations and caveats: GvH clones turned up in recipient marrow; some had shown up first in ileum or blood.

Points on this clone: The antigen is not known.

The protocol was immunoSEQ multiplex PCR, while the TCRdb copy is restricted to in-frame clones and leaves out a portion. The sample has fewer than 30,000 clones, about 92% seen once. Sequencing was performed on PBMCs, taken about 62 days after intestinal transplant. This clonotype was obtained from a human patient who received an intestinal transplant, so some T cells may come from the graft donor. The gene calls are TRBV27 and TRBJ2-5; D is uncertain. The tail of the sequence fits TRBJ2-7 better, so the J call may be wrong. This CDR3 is CASSLSGYEQYF. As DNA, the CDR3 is TGTGCCAGCAGTTTATCAGGCTACGAGCAGTACTTC.